This TCR beta chain emerged from a study of STAT3 mutations in large granular lymphocyte leukemia. Findings of the study overall: After therapy, about 35% of the 18 patients switched clonotypes, all new clones STAT3 wild type. Every T-cell large granular lymphocyte leukemia patient had at least one immunodominant TCR beta clonotype.

Measured with immunoSEQ multiplex PCR; TCRdb has only the in-frame clones, and not every one. The sample yields over 8,500 clones, 88% seen once. Comments on this clone: Its antigen remains unidentified.

From germline, CDR1 is MNHEY and CDR2 SVGAGI. The CDR3 is 15 residues long. Trimming took off 0 bases at V and 0 bases at J, with 9 bases between the two ends. The receptor's source is a man older than 75 with T-cell large granular lymphocyte leukemia. Some clones in this sample may be carry-over from other donors' samples. This chain uses TRBV6-5 with TRBJ2-7; D might be TRBD2 (6 bases). Sequencing input: peripheral blood mononuclear cells. As DNA, the CDR3 is TGTGCCAGCAGTTACTCGGGAGGAAGCTCCTACGAGCAGTACTTC. It codes for CASSYSGGSSYEQYF.